The next 2 T cell receptor beta chains were all read from a single sample in a study of blood T cell repertoires in COVID-19. Produced via immunoSEQ multiplex PCR; TCRdb's table is partial and in-frame only. The table has about 280,000 clones, 83% seen once; the top ten hold around 10%. Source material: peripheral blood. All receptors derive from a woman aged 50 to 60 who had recovered from COVID-19.

This clone occurred many times. The chain employs TRBV3-1 (or the pseudogene TRBV3-2) and TRBJ2-3; 12 bases are a match to TRBD2. The V segment lost 1 base and the J segment 5 bases; nucleotides outside the gene matches: 7. Germline values: CDR1 LGHDT, CDR2 YNNKEL (reference sequence). There are 17 residues in the CDR3. The CDR3 region has the DNA TGTGCCAGCAGCCAAGTCTCGGGACTAGCGGGTTTAGATACGCAGTATTTT. Its translation: CASSQVSGLAGLDTQYF.

This chain joins TRBV10-2 and TRBJ1-2, with a weak D call TRBD1 (5 bases). The CDR3 is 14 amino acids. Trimming pared 3 bases from V and 7 bases from J, leaving 15 bases between. Germline assignment: CDR1 WSHSY and CDR2 SAAADI. The CDR3 loop reads CASSDFWGGRGYTF. As DNA, the CDR3 is TGCGCCAGCAGTGATTTTTGGGGGGGACGTGGCTACACCTTC.